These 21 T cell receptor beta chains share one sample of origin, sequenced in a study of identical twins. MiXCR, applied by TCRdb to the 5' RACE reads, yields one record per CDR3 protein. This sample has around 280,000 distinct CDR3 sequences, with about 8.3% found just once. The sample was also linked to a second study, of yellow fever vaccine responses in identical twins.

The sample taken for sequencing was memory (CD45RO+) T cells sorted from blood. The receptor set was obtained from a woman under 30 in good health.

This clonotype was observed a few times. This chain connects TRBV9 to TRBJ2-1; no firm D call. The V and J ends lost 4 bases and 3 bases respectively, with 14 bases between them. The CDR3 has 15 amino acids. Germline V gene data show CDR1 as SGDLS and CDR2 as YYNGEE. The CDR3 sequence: CASSLGNGNYNEQFF. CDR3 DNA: TGTGCCAGCAGCCTCGGTAATGGCAACTACAATGAGCAGTTCTTC.

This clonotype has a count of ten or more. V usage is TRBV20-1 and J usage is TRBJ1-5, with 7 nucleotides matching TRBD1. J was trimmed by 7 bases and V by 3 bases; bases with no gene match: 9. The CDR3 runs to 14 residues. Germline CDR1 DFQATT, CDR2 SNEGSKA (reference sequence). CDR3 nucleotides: TGCAGTGCTAGGGGTGACAGGGAGATCCAGCCCCAGCATTTT. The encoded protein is CSARGDREIQPQHF.

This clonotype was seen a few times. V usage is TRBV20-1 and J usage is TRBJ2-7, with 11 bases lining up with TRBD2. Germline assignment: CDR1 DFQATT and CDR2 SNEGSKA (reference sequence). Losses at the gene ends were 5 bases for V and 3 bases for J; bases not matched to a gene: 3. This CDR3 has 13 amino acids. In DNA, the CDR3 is TGCAGTGCTCAGACTAGCGGGGACTACGAGCAGTACGTC. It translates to CSAQTSGDYEQYV.

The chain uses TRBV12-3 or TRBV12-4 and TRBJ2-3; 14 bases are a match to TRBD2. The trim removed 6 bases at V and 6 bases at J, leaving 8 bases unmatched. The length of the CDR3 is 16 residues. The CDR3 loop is CASRSGGLAGADTQYF. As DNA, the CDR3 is TGTGCCAGCAGGTCGGGGGGACTAGCGGGAGCGGATACGCAGTATTTT.

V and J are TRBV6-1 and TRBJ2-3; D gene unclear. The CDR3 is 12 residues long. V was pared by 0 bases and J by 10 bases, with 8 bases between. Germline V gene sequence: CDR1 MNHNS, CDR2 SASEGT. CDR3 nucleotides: TGTGCCAGCAGTGAAGCGGGCAATTCGCAGTATTTT. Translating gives CASSEAGNSQYF.

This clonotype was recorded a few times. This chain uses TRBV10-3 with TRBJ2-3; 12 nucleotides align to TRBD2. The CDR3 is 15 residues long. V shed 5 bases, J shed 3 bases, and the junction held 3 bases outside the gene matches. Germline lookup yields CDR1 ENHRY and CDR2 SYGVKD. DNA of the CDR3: TGTGCCATCAGTCTAGCGGGGGGGCCTACAGATACGCAGTATTTT. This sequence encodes CAISLAGGPTDTQYF.

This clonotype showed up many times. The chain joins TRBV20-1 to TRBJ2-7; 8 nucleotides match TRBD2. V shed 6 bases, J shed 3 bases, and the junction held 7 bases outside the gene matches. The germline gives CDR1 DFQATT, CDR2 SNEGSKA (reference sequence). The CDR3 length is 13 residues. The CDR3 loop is CSARGGRDYEQYF. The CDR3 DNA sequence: TGCAGTGCCCGGGGGGGCAGGGACTACGAGCAGTACTTC.

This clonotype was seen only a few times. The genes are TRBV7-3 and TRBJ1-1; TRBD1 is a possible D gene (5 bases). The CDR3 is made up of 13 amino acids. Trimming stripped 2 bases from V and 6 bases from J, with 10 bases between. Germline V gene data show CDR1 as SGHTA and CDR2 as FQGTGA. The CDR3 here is CASSLERDSEAFF. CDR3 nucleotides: TGTGCCAGCAGCTTAGAAAGGGACTCTGAAGCTTTCTTT. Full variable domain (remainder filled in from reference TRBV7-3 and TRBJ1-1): GAGVSQTPSNKVTEKGKYVELRCDPISGHTALYWYRQSLGQGPEFLIYFQGTGAADDSGLPNDRFFAVRPEGSVSTLKIQRTERGDSAVYLCASSLERDSEAFFGQGTRLTVV.

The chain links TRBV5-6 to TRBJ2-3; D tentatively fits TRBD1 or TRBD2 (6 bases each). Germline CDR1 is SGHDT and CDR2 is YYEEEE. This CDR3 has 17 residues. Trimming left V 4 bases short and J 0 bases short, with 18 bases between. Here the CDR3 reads CASSQGGGSLSTDTQYF. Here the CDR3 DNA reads TGTGCCAGCAGCCAAGGAGGGGGTTCTCTAAGCACAGATACGCAGTATTTT.

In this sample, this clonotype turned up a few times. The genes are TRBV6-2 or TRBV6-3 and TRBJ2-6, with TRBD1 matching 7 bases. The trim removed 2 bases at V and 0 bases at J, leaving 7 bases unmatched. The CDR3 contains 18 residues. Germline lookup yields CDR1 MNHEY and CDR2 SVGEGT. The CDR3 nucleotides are TGTGCCAGCAGTTACCGCCCCCGGACAGGCTCTGGGGCCAACGTCCTGACTTTC. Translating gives CASSYRPRTGSGANVLTF.

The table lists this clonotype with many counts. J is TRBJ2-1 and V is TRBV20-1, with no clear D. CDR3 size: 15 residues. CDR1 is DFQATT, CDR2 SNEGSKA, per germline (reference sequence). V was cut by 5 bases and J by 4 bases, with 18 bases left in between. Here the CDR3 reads CSAVAVSMDYNEQFF. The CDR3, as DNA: TGCAGTGCTGTTGCTGTCTCTATGGATTACAATGAGCAGTTCTTC.

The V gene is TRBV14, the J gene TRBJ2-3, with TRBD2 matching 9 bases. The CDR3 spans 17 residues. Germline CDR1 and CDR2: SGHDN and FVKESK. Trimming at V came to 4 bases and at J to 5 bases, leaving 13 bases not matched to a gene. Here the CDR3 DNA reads TGTGCCAGCAGCCTCCATGCGGGGACTAGCACGCGAGATACGCAGTATTTT. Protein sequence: CASSLHAGTSTRDTQYF.

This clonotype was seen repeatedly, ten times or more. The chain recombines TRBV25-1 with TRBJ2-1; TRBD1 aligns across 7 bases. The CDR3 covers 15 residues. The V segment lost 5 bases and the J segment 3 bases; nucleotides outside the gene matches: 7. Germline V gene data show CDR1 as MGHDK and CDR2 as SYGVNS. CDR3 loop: CASSKGGGYYNEQFF. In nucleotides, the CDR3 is TGTGCCAGCAGTAAAGGGGGCGGGTACTACAATGAGCAGTTCTTC.

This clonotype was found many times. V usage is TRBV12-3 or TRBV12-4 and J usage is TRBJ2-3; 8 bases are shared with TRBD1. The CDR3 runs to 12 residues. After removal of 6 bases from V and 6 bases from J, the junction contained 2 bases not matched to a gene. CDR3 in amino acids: CASRQGADTQYF. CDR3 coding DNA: TGTGCCAGCAGGCAGGGGGCGGATACGCAGTATTTT.

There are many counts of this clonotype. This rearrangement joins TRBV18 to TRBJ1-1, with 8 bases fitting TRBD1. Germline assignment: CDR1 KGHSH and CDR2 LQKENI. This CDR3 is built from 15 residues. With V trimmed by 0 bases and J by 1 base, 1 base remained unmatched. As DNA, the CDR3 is TGTGCCAGCTCACCACCAGGGACAGGGAACACTGAAGCTTTCTTT. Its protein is CASSPPGTGNTEAFF. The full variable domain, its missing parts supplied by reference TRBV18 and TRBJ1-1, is NAGVMQNPRHLVRRRGQEARLRCSPMKGHSHVYWYRQLPEEGLKFMVYLQKENIIDESGMPKERFSAEFPKEGPSILRIQQVVRGDSAAYFCASSPPGTGNTEAFFGQGTRLTVV.

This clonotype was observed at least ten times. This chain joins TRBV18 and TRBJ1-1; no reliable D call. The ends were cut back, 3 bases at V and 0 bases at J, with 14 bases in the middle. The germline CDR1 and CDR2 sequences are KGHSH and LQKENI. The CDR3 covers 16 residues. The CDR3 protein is CASSPTSIEVNTEAFF. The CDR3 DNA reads TGTGCCAGCTCACCGACGTCCATAGAGGTGAACACTGAAGCTTTCTTT.

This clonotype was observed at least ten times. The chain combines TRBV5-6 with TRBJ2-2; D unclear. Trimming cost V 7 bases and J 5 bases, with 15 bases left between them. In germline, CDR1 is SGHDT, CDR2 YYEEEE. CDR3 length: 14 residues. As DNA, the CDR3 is TGTGCCAGCTCCTTGAGGACCTGGACCGGGGAGCTGTTTTTT. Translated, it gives CASSLRTWTGELFF.

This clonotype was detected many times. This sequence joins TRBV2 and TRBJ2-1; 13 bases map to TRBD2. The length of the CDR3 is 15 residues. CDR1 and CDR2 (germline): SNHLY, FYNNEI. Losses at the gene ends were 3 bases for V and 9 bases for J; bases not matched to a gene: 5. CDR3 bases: TGTGCCAGCAGTGATTCACTAGCGGGAGGGCTTGAGCAGTTCTTC. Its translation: CASSDSLAGGLEQFF.

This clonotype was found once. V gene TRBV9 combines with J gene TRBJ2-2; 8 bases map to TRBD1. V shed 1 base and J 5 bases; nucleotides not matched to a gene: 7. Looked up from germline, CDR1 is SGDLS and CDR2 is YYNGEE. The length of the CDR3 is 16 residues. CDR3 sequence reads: CASSVIDRGETGELFF. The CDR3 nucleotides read TGTGCCAGCAGCGTAATAGACAGGGGCGAGACCGGGGAGCTGTTTTTT.

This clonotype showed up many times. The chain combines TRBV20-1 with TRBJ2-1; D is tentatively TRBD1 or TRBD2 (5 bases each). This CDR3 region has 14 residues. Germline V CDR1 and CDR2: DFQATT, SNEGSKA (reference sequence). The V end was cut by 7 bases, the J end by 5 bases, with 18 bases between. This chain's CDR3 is CSVSLGTSNNEQFF. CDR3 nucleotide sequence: TGCAGTGTTAGTCTGGGGACCAGTAACAATGAGCAGTTCTTC.

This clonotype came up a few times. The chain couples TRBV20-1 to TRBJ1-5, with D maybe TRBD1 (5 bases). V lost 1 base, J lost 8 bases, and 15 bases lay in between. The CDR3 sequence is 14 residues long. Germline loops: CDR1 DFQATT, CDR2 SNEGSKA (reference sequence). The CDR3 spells CSARGMGEVEPQHF. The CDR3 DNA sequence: TGCAGTGCTAGAGGAATGGGGGAGGTGGAGCCCCAGCATTTT.